This entry lists 3 T cell receptor beta chains sequenced from one sample in a study of T cells after yellow fever vaccination. In TCRdb, the 5' RACE reads were re-called with MiXCR into one record per CDR3 protein. Of just under 600,000 distinct CDR3 sequences in the sample, roughly 14% were seen once. The starting material was PBMCs, obtained on the day of the yellow fever booster vaccination. These receptor sequences come from a young man who received the YFV17D yellow fever vaccine.

V is TRBV5-1 and J is TRBJ1-2; 7 positions agree with TRBD1. The V gene end was trimmed by 4 bases and the J gene end by 6 bases; junction bases not matched to a gene: 6. CDR1 and CDR2 from the germline V gene are SGHRS and YFSETQ. The CDR3 is made up of 13 amino acids. The CDR3 is CASSPIGTDGYTF. CDR3 in DNA: TGCGCCAGCAGCCCGATCGGGACAGATGGCTACACCTTC.

This clonotype was counted a few times. The chain uses TRBV29-1 and TRBJ2-7, with a weak D call TRBD1 (6 bases). V was shortened by 6 bases and J by 1 base, with 13 bases between the two germline ends. The CDR3 has 13 residues. The V gene's germline CDR1 is SQVTM and CDR2 ANQGSEA. Written as DNA, the CDR3 is TGCAGCGTATCAACAGGGAATTCCTACGAGCAGTACTTC. Translated, it gives CSVSTGNSYEQYF.

This clonotype occurred a few times. CDR3 sequence reads: CASSPGGGRINTEAFF. The CDR3 DNA sequence: TGTGCCAGCAGCCCGGGGGGGGGTCGGATCAACACTGAAGCTTTCTTT. This chain connects TRBV3-1 to TRBJ1-1, with D tentatively TRBD1 (5 bases). V was trimmed by 4 bases and J by 2 bases, leaving 17 bases between them. CDR3 length: 16 residues. The germline gives CDR1 LGHDT, CDR2 YNNKEL (reference sequence).